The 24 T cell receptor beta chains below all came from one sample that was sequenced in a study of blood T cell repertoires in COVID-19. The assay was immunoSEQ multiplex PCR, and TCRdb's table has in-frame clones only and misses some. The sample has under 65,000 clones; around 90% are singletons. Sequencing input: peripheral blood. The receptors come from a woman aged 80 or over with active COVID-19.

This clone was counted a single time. CDR3 bases: TGTGCCAGTAGTCAAGCGGGGCGGGGGACCCAGTACTTC. It encodes CASSQAGRGTQYF. This chain joins TRBV19 and TRBJ2-5, with 7 bases that match TRBD2. The CDR3 sequence is 13 residues long. After removal of 5 bases from V and 7 bases from J, the junction contained 7 bases not matched to a gene. In germline, CDR1 is LNHDA, CDR2 SQIVND (reference sequence).

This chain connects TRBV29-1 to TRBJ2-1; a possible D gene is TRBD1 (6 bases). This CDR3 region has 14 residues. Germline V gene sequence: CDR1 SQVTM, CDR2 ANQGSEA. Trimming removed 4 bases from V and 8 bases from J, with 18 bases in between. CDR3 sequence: CSVARGTGWDEQFF. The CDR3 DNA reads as TGCAGCGTTGCACGTGGTACAGGGTGGGATGAGCAGTTCTTC.

The CDR3 sequence is CAWRAPSSGNTIYF. CDR3 coding DNA: TGTGCCTGGAGAGCGCCGTCCTCTGGAAACACCATATATTTT. V gene TRBV30 combines with J gene TRBJ1-3; D remains unclear. V dropped 3 bases and J dropped 0 bases, with 9 bases sitting between them. Germline CDR1 reads GTSNPN; CDR2 reads SVGIG (reference sequence). This CDR3 has 14 amino acids.

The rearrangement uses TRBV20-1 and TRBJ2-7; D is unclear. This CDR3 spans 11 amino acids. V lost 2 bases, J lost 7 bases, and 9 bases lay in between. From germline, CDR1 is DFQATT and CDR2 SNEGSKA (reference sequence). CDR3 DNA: TGCAGTGCTAGATCTCCCCCGGAGCAGTACTTC. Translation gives CSARSPPEQYF.

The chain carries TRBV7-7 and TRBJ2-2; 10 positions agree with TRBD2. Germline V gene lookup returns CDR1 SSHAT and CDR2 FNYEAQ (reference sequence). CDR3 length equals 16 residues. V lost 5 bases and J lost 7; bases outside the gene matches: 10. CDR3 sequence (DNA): TGTGCCAGCAGCGCTAGCGGGGGTGCGTTGGGCGGGGAGCTGTTTTTT. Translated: CASSASGGALGGELFF.

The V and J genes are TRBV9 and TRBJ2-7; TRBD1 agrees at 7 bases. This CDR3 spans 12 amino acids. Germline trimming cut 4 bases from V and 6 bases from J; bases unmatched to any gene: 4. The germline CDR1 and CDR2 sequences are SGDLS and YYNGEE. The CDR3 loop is CASSPHRGEQYF. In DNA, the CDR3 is TGTGCCAGCAGCCCTCACAGGGGCGAGCAGTACTTC. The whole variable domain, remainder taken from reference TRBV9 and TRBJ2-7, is DSGVTQTPKHLITATGQRVTLRCSPRSGDLSVYWYQQSLDQGLQFLIQYYNGEERAKGNILERFSAQQFPDLHSELNLSSLELGDSALYFCASSPHRGEQYFGPGTRLTVT.

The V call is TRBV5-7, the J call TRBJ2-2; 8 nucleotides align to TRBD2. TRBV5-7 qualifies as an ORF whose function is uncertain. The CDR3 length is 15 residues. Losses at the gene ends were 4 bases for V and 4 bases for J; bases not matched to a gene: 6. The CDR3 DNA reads TGTGCCAGCAGCCTGTGCCGGGGGGGCACCGGGGAGCTGTTTTTT. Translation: CASSLCRGGTGELFF.

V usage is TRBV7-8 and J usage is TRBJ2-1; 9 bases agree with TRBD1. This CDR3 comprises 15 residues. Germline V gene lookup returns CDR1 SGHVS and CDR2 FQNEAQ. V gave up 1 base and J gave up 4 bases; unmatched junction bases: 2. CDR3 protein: CASSLGQGEYNEQFF. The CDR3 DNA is TGTGCCAGCAGCTTAGGACAGGGGGAATACAATGAGCAGTTCTTC. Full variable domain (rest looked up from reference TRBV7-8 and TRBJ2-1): GAGVSQSPRYKVAKRGQDVALRCDPISGHVSLFWYQQALGQGPEFLTYFQNEAQLDKSGLPSDRFFAERPEGSVSTLKIQRTQQEDSAVYLCASSLGQGEYNEQFFGPGTRLTVL.

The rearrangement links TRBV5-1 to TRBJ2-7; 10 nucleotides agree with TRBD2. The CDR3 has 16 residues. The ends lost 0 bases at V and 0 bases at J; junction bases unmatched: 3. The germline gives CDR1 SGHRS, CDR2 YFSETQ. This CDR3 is CASSLALAGTSYEQYF. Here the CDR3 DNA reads TGCGCCAGCAGCTTGGCACTAGCGGGGACCTCCTACGAGCAGTACTTC.

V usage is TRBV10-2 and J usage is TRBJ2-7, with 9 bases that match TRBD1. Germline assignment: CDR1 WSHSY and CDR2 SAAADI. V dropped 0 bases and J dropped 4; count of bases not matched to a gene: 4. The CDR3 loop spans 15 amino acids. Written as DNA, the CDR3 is TGCGCCAGCAGTGAGTCGGGACAGGGTGTGTACGAGCAGTACGTC. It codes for CASSESGQGVYEQYV.

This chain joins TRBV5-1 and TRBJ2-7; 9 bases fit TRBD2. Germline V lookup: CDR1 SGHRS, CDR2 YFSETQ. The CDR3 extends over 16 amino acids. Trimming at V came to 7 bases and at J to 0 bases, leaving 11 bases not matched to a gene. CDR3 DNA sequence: TGCGCCAGCCAACACGGGGATAGCGGGGGCTCCTACGAGCAGTACGTC. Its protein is CASQHGDSGGSYEQYV.

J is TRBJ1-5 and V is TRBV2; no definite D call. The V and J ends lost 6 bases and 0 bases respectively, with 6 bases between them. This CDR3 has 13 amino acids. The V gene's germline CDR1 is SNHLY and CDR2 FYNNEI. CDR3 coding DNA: TGTGCCAGCAGGACAAATAGCAATCAGCCCCAGCATTTT. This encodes CASRTNSNQPQHF.

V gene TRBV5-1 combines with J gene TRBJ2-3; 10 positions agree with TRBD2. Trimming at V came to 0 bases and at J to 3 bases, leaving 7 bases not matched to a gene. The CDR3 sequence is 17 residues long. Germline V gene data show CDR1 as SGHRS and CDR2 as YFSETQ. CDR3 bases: TGCGCCAGCAGCTTGGCACTAGCGGGACTTGGGACAGATACGCAGTATTTT. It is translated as CASSLALAGLGTDTQYF.

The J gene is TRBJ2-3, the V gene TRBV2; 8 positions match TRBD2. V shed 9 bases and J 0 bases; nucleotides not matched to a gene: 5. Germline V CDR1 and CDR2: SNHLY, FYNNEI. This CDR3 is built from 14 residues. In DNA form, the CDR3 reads TGTGCCAGTAAGACGGGAGGGAGCACAGATACGCAGTATTTT. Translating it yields CASKTGGSTDTQYF.

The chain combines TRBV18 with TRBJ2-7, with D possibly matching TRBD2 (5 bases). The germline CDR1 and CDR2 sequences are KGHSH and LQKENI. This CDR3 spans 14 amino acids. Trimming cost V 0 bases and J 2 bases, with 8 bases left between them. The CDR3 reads CASSPPTGTYEQYF. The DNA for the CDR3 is TGTGCCAGCTCACCACCGACGGGAACCTACGAGCAGTACTTC.

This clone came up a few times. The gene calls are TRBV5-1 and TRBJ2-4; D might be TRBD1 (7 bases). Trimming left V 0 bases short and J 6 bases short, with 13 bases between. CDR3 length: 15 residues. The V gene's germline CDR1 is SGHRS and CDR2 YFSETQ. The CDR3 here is CASSLGGGGLNIQYF. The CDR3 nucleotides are TGCGCCAGCAGCTTGGGAGGAGGGGGCCTAAACATTCAGTACTTC.

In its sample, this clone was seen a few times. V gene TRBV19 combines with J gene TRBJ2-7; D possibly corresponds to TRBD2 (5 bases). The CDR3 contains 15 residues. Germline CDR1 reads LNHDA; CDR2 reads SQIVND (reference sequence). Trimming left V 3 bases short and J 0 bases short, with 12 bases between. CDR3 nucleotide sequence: TGTGCCAGTAGTATCAGCGGTCAAGCCTCCTACGAGCAGTACTTC. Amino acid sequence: CASSISGQASYEQYF.

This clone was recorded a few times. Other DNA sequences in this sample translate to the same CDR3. The CDR3 DNA is TGTGCCAGCCGACAGGGCCAGCACTACGAGCAGTACGTC. Residues: CASRQGQHYEQYV. The genes are TRBV19 and TRBJ2-7; 7 bases fit TRBD1. The CDR3 sequence is 13 residues long. V lost 9 bases and J lost 3; bases outside the gene matches: 8. Germline assignment: CDR1 LNHDA and CDR2 SQIVND (reference sequence).

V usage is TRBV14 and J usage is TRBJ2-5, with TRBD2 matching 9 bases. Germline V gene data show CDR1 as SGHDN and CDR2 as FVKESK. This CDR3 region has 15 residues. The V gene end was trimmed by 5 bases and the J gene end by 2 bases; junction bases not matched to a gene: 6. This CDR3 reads CASSVLAGGQETQYF. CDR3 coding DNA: TGTGCCAGCAGCGTACTAGCGGGCGGTCAAGAGACCCAGTACTTC.

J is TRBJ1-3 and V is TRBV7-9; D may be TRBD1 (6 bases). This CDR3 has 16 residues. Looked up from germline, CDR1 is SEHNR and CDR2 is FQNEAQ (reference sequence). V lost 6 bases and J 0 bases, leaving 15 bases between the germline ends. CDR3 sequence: CASRPGGGYSGNTIYF. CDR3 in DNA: TGTGCCAGCAGGCCCGGGGGGGGCTACTCTGGAAACACCATATATTTT.

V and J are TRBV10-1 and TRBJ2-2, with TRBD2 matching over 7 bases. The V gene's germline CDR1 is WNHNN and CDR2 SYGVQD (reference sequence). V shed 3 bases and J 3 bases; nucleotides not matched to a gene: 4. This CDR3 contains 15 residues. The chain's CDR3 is CASSEGRVYTGELFF. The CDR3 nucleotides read TGCGCCAGCAGTGAAGGGAGGGTATACACCGGGGAGCTGTTTTTT.

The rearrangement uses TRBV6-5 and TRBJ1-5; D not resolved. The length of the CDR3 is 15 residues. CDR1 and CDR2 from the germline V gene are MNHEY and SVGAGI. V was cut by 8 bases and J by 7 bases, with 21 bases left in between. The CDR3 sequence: CASCRSGYDDQPQHF. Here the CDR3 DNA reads TGTGCCAGCTGTCGGTCGGGGTACGACGACCAGCCCCAGCATTTT.

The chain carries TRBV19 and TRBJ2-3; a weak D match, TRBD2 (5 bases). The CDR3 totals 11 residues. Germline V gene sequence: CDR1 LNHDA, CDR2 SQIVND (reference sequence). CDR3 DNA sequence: TGTGCGAGCGGTAGCACAGATACGCAGTATTTT. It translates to CASGSTDTQYF.

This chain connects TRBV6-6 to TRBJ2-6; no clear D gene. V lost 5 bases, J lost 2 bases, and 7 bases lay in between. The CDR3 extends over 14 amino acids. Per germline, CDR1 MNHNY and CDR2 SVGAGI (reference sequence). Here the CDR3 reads CASSTRTGANVLTF. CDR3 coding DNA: TGTGCCAGCAGTACCAGGACTGGGGCCAACGTCCTGACTTTC.